This TCR beta chain is drawn from a study of T cell responses to AZD1222 COVID-19 vaccine. At the level of the study: The analysis combined second doses at about 4 or about 12 weeks.

Repertoires were generated with immunoSEQ multiplex PCR, while TCRdb's copy carries only in-frame clones and drops some. The sample holds roughly 150,000 clones, 92% seen once. As for this clone: Its cognate antigen is unknown.

The study, taken as a whole, reports: Spike-specific TCR breadth and depth grew following two AZD1222 doses. Baseline antibody screening turned up just a handful of seropositive AZD1222 recipients. Possibly, clonal diversity was underestimated; donors were largely white British and included more females.

The junction had 5 bases not matched to a gene; V was cut back by 4 bases and J by 5 bases. The germline V gene encodes CDR1 ENHRY and CDR2 SYGVKD. The CDR3 runs 14 residues. The TCR was taken from an adult in good health. The source material was peripheral blood, sampled on day 0 of AZD1222 vaccination. The J gene is TRBJ2-1, the V gene TRBV10-3; 7 positions match TRBD1. The CDR3 DNA reads as TGTGCCATCAGTGTCGGACAGGACCACAATGAGCAGTTCTTC. Translating it yields CAISVGQDHNEQFF.